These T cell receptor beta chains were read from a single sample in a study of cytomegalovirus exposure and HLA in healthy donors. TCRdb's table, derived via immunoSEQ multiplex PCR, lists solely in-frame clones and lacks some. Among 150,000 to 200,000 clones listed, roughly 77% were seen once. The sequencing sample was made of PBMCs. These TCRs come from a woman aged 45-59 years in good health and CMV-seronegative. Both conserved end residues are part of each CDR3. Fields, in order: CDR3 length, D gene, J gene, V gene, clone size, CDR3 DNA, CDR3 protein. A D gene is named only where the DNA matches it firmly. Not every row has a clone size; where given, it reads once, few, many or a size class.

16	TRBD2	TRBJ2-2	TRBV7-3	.	TGTGCCAGCAGCCCTACTAGCGGTGCGAACACCGGGGAGCTGTTTTTT	CASSPTSGANTGELFF
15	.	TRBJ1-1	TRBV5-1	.	TGCGCCAGCAGCTTGGCCGGGGGTGTTACCGCTGAAGCTTTCTTT	CASSLAGGVTAEAFF
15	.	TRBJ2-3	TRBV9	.	TGTGCCAGCAGCGTAGCCGGGTCCTCGGTGGATACGCAGTATTTT	CASSVAGSSVDTQYF
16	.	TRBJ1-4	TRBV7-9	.	TGTGCCAGCAGCTTTGTGGGGGCTGGGTCTCGTGAAAAACTGTTTTTT	CASSFVGAGSREKLFF
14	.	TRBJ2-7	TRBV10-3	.	TGTGCCATTTCCCGCAGGGATCCCTCCTACGAGCAGTACTTC	CAISRRDPSYEQYF
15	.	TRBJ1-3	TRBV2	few	TGTGCCAGCAGTGGACAGCCGTCCTCTGGAAACACCATATATTTT	CASSGQPSSGNTIYF
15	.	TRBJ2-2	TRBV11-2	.	TGTGCCAGCAGGTTTCGGGAGACGGGACCCGGGGAGCTGTTTTTT	CASRFRETGPGELFF
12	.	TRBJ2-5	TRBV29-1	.	TGCAGCGGATCTAGCGAGCAAGAGACCCAGTACTTC	CSGSSEQETQYF
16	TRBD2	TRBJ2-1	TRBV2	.	TGTGCCAACAGCTCGGGGGGGCCTGGCTCCTACAATGAGCAGTTCTTC	CANSSGGPGSYNEQFF
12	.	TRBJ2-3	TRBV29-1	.	TGCAGCGTTACGGGGAGCACAGATACGCAGTATTTT	CSVTGSTDTQYF
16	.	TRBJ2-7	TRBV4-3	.	TGCGCCAGCAGCCAAGATTTGTTACAGGGCGCCTACGAGCAGTACTTC	CASSQDLLQGAYEQYF
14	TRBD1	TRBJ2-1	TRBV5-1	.	TGCGCCAGCAGCTCGACAGGGCTCGGGAATGAGCAGTTCTTC	CASSSTGLGNEQFF
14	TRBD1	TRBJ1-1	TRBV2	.	TGTGCCAGTACAGGACAGGGGGGCGTCGCTGAAGCTTTCTTT	CASTGQGGVAEAFF
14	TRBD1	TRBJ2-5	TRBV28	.	TGTGCCAGCAGTTTAGGGACAGGGGGGGAGACCCAGTACTTC	CASSLGTGGETQYF
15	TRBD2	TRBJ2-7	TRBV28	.	TGTGCCAGCAGTCTTAGGGGACTAGTCCCAACCGAGCAGTACTTC	CASSLRGLVPTEQYF
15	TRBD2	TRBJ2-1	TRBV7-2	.	TGTGCCAGCAGTTCCTCTAGCGGGGGGGCAGGTGAGCAGTTCTTC	CASSSSSGGAGEQFF
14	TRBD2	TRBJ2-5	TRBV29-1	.	TGCAGCGTTGAAACAGCGGGAGTGCGGGAGACCCAGTACTTC	CSVETAGVRETQYF
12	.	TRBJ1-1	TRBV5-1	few	TGCGCCAGCAGTTTGGACAGACGAGAAGCTTTCTTT	CASSLDRREAFF
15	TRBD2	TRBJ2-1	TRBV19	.	TGTGCCAGTAGTGTAGCGGGAGGGCCCCACATTGGGCAGTTCTTC	CASSVAGGPHIGQFF
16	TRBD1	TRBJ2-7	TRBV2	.	TGTGCCAGCAGTGAAACTCGGGACAGGGTGAGGTACGAGCAGTACTTC	CASSETRDRVRYEQYF
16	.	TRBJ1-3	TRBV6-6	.	TGTGCCAGCAGTTACTCGCCCCTACCTACGGGAAACACCATATATTTT	CASSYSPLPTGNTIYF
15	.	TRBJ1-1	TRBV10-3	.	TGTGCCATCAGTGAGAGAGCGCTACTGAACACTGAAGCTTTCTTT	CAISERALLNTEAFF
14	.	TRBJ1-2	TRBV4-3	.	TGCGCCAGCAGCCCGAGCGGGGTGAGCTATGGCTACACCTTC	CASSPSGVSYGYTF
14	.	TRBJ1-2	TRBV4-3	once	TGCGCCAGCAGCCAGGACCAAGGGAGCTATGGCTACACCTTC	CASSQDQGSYGYTF
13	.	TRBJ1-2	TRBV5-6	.	TGTGCCAGCAGCCCCTACCCACTACGGGGCTACACCTTC	CASSPYPLRGYTF
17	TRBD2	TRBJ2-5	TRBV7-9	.	TGTGCCAGCAGCTTAGCCCTGCAAGGACAGCGGGGGGAGACCCAGTACTTC	CASSLALQGQRGETQYF